The 17 T cell receptor beta chains listed next were all sequenced from one sample in a study of blood T cell repertoires in COVID-19. Some clones are missing from TCRdb's copy, which holds only in-frame ones; the method was immunoSEQ multiplex PCR. The table has tens of thousands of clones, about four fifths seen once. The sample comprised peripheral blood. The receptors here all came from an older woman with acute or convalescent COVID-19.

The table lists this clone with a count of one. The chain employs TRBV20-1 and TRBJ1-2; no clear D. The CDR3 is 11 amino acids. CDR1 is DFQATT and CDR2 is SNEGSKA in the germline V gene (reference sequence). The V gene lost 5 bases and the J gene lost 2 bases, with 6 bases spanning the gap. The CDR3 nucleotides are TGCAGTGCTCCCCAAAACTATGGCTACACCTTC. Translation: CSAPQNYGYTF.

J is TRBJ1-6 and V is TRBV27; D unresolved. The germline gives CDR1 MNHEY, CDR2 SMNVEV (reference sequence). The ends were cut back, 8 bases at V and 7 bases at J, with 33 bases in the middle. The CDR3 runs to 20 residues. This CDR3 is CASSKWTPQGDGRVNSPLHF. CDR3 nucleotide sequence: TGTGCCAGCTCAAAGTGGACCCCGCAAGGCGACGGGCGGGTCAATTCACCCCTCCACTTT.

The genes are TRBV9 and TRBJ2-6; TRBD1 matches at 12 bases. V lost 3 bases and J lost 1; bases outside the gene matches: 5. This CDR3 region has 18 residues. CDR1 and CDR2 from the germline V gene are SGDLS and YYNGEE. Here the CDR3 reads CASSAGQGARSGANVLTF. The CDR3 coding sequence is TGTGCCAGCAGCGCGGGACAGGGGGCTCGATCTGGGGCCAACGTCCTGACTTTC.

The chain is built from TRBV5-1 and TRBJ2-7; D is undetermined. Deletions cut 0 bases from V and 3 bases from J, with 7 bases between. The CDR3 is made up of 13 amino acids. Germline CDR1 reads SGHRS; CDR2 reads YFSETQ. The CDR3 DNA follows: TGCGCCAGCAGCTTGGATGTAGACTACGAGCAGTACTTC. Protein product: CASSLDVDYEQYF.

The CDR3 nucleotides read TGTGCCAGCAGTGAGGGGCAGGGGAACTATGGCTACACCTTC. Translated, it gives CASSEGQGNYGYTF. This chain uses TRBV6-4 with TRBJ1-2; D is perhaps TRBD1 (6 bases). The germline V gene encodes CDR1 MRHNA and CDR2 SNTAGT. The V end was cut by 3 bases, the J end by 2 bases, with 10 bases between. This CDR3 is 14 amino acids long.

The chain employs TRBV18 and TRBJ1-6; D remains ambiguous. V lost 1 base to trimming and J lost 16 bases, with 14 bases between them. The CDR3 has 13 amino acids. CDR1 and CDR2 from the germline V gene are KGHSH and LQKENI. CDR3 coding DNA: TGTGCCAGCTCACCACAGAGCTCATCGAAACTCCACTTT. It codes for CASSPQSSSKLHF.

This clone was counted a single time. The chain links TRBV6-2 or TRBV6-3 to TRBJ2-1; tentatively, D is TRBD1 (6 bases). Per the germline V gene, CDR1 is MNHEY and CDR2 is SVGEGT. The CDR3 totals 14 residues. Trimming took off 4 bases at V and 0 bases at J, with 7 bases between the two ends. CDR3 amino acids: CASSWDNSYNEQFF. The DNA of the CDR3 is TGTGCCAGCAGTTGGGACAACTCCTACAATGAGCAGTTCTTC.

The J gene is TRBJ1-2, the V gene TRBV5-4, with 7 positions matching TRBD1. The germline V gene encodes CDR1 SGHNT and CDR2 YYREEE (reference sequence). This CDR3 comprises 14 residues. Losses at the gene ends were 2 bases for V and 9 bases for J; bases not matched to a gene: 10. Here the CDR3 reads CASSFSARTGSYTF. CDR3 nucleotides: TGTGCCAGCAGCTTTTCCGCTAGGACAGGAAGCTACACCTTC. Combining the CDR3 with reference TRBV5-4 and TRBJ1-2 gives the whole variable domain ETGVTQSPTHLIKTRGQQVTLRCSSQSGHNTVSWYQQALGQGPQFIFQYYREEENGRGNFPPRFSGLQFPNYSSELNVNALELDDSALYLCASSFSARTGSYTFGSGTRLTVV.

This chain joins TRBV12-5 and TRBJ2-7; D not resolved. The CDR3 consists of 13 residues. The V end lost 7 bases, the J end lost 4 bases, and 14 bases lay between the germline ends. Germline V CDR1 and CDR2: LGHNT, FRNRAP. CDR3 protein: CASAPHGLYEQYF. In DNA form, the CDR3 reads TGTGCTAGTGCCCCGCATGGCTTATACGAGCAGTACTTC. The full variable domain, with the rest looked up from reference TRBV12-5 and TRBJ2-7, is DARVTQTPRHKVTEMGQEVTMRCQPILGHNTVFWYRQTMMQGLELLAYFRNRAPLDDSGMPKDRFSAEMPDATLATLKIQPSEPRDSAVYFCASAPHGLYEQYFGPGTRLTVT.

V usage is TRBV2 and J usage is TRBJ1-2, with D tentatively TRBD1 (5 bases). V was clipped by 5 bases and J by 7 bases, with 14 bases between them. The CDR3 spans 13 residues. Per germline, CDR1 SNHLY and CDR2 FYNNEI. As DNA, the CDR3 is TGTGCCAGCAGTTACGACAGTGGTTCTGGCTACACCTTC. It specifies CASSYDSGSGYTF.

V usage is TRBV6-5 and J usage is TRBJ2-7; D is possibly TRBD1 (7 bases). This CDR3 has 15 amino acids. Per the germline V gene, CDR1 is MNHEY and CDR2 is SVGAGI. V was clipped by 6 bases and J by 0 bases, with 15 bases between them. The CDR3 reads CASRTPGGSSYEQYF. The CDR3 bases are TGTGCCAGCAGGACCCCAGGGGGGAGCTCCTACGAGCAGTACTTC.

J is TRBJ2-3 and V is TRBV19; TRBD2 matches 8 bases. Trimming took 3 bases from V and 8 from J; bases not matched to a gene: 10. The CDR3 has 15 amino acids. CDR1 and CDR2 (germline): LNHDA, SQIVND (reference sequence). The CDR3 DNA reads TGTGCCAGTAGTATGGTTTCGACTAGCGAGGGTACGCAGTATTTT. Translated: CASSMVSTSEGTQYF.

This clone was picked up one time. This chain joins TRBV9 and TRBJ2-7, with 8 bases fitting TRBD2. CDR1 SGDLS and CDR2 YYNGEE come from the germline V gene. With V trimmed by 0 bases and J by 4 bases, 9 bases remained unmatched. This CDR3 is built from 16 residues. Here the CDR3 reads CASSVDTGGNTYEQYF. The CDR3 bases are TGTGCCAGCAGCGTAGATACGGGAGGGAATACGTACGAGCAGTACTTC. The whole variable domain, filled in from reference TRBV9 and TRBJ2-7, reads DSGVTQTPKHLITATGQRVTLRCSPRSGDLSVYWYQQSLDQGLQFLIQYYNGEERAKGNILERFSAQQFPDLHSELNLSSLELGDSALYFCASSVDTGGNTYEQYFGPGTRLTVT.

This clone was seen a handful of times. The CDR3 region has the DNA TGTGCCAGCAGCCCGGACAGGTCTTCCTACGAGCAGTACTTC. It encodes CASSPDRSSYEQYF. The V gene is TRBV11-3, the J gene TRBJ2-7; 7 bases are shared with TRBD1. This CDR3 has 14 residues. Germline CDR1 is SGHNT and CDR2 is YENEEA. Unmatched junction bases numbered 5, after V lost 5 bases and J lost 1 base.

This chain's CDR3 is CASSRDRDGYTF. CDR3 nucleotides: TGTGCCAGCTCCAGGGACAGGGACGGCTACACCTTC. This chain joins TRBV2 and TRBJ1-2, with 9 bases identical to TRBD1. With V trimmed by 8 bases and J by 8 bases, 6 bases remained unmatched. Germline CDR1 SNHLY, CDR2 FYNNEI. The CDR3 runs 12 residues.

The chain uses TRBV4-1 and TRBJ2-1; 8 nucleotides align to TRBD1. The CDR3 runs to 15 residues. V lost 5 bases, J lost 4 bases, and 7 bases stayed unmatched. Germline CDR1 reads MGHRA; CDR2 reads YSYEKL. CDR3 protein: CASSGTGRAYNEQFF. As DNA, the CDR3 is TGCGCCAGCAGCGGGACAGGCCGAGCTTACAATGAGCAGTTCTTC.

V gene TRBV14 combines with J gene TRBJ1-2; TRBD1 might be the D (6 bases). The CDR3 covers 14 residues. Germline CDR1 and CDR2: SGHDN and FVKESK. Trimming pared 0 bases from V and 8 bases from J, leaving 13 bases between. CDR3: CASSQERQASGYTF. DNA of the CDR3: TGTGCCAGCAGCCAAGAGCGACAGGCCTCAGGCTACACCTTC.